Here is one TCR beta chain with its context. Its matching antigen is unknown. For the second PCR, which ran for about 7 to 11 cycles, a sample-barcoded 5' primer and a J-beta primer mix were used. Via MiXCR, TCRdb re-called the 5' RACE reads, giving one row per CDR3 protein. The sample contains roughly 800,000 distinct CDR3 sequences, 25% of which appear only once. The record originates from a study of blood T cells in healthy people across ages. This CDR3 comprises 15 residues. Trimming took off 0 bases at V and 2 bases at J, with 8 bases between the two ends. CDR1 and CDR2 from the germline V gene are LGHDT and YNNKEL (reference sequence). Study-wide results and limits: Per million T cells, TCR beta diversity dropped about linearly as age rose.

The same sample was also studied in work on T cells of mothers and their children. In that study: Over five children and their three healthy Caucasian mothers were the donors. At a sensitivity of around 100 clones per million clonotypes, no persistent microchimeric T cell clones appeared.

The receptor was isolated from a boy aged 5 to 17 in good health. The sample comprised blood. The chain joins TRBV3-1 to TRBJ2-1; D uncertain. The DNA of the CDR3 is TGTGCCAGCAGCCAAGAGCTCCCTCCCTACAATGAGCAGTTCTTC. Translated: CASSQELPPYNEQFF.